The clone carrying this T cell receptor (beta chain) was detected only a few times. Its antigen is not known. The entry originates in a study of early T cells in non-severe SARS-CoV-2 infection. Looking at the study overall: Sequencing used unsorted whole-blood bulk RNA, so chains lack pairing.

General observations from the study: Using VDJdb, the matching emphasized anti-spike CD8 responses while missing private and CD4 specificities.

Unique molecular identifiers were affixed to single, distinct cDNA molecules. MiXCR, run by TCRdb on the 5' RACE reads, gives a single entry per CDR3 protein. The sample has 55,000 to 65,000 distinct CDR3 sequences; about 11% are singletons. The CDR3 covers 15 residues. Germline assignment: CDR1 LGHDT and CDR2 YNNKEL (reference sequence). The V end was cut by 1 base, the J end by 2 bases, with 11 bases between. Sequencing input: whole blood. This chain connects TRBV3-1 to TRBJ2-5, with a tentative D call TRBD1 (6 bases). This TCR was recovered from an adult who was a healthcare worker with PCR-confirmed SARS-CoV-2 infection or an uninfected control (not recorded which). The CDR3 coding sequence is TGTGCCAGCAGCCAAGGAAGGACAGAGCAAGAGACCCAGTACTTC. It translates to CASSQGRTEQETQYF.